This TCR beta chain was profiled in a study of neurological immune-mediated disorders (dated by TCRdb to about 2019). Background on the whole study: Among the 34 multiple sclerosis patients, relapsing-remitting MS accounted for approximately 31 and secondary progressive MS accounted for 3. Alongside PBMC samples, the set of more than 80 TCR-beta libraries contained longitudinal samples, technical triplicates, and paired CD4+ and CD8+ T-cell subsets that had been sorted. The study compared peripheral blood TCR-beta repertoires of HTLV-I-associated myelopathy (HAM/TSP) patients, multiple sclerosis patients and healthy controls using UMI-based sequencing. The cohort included some 66 subjects: some 15 with HAM/TSP, roughly 34 with multiple sclerosis, and approximately 20 healthy controls.

Libraries from unsorted PBMCs were made from 2 million PBMCs kept in RNAlater at -80 degrees C until RNA extraction. Multiple sclerosis patients were enrolled in a US clinical protocol under which disease progression was evaluated by magnetic resonance imaging. Peripheral blood was subjected to Ficoll-Hypaque density gradient centrifugation to isolate PBMCs, which were then cryopreserved in liquid nitrogen. The CDR3 runs 15 residues from the cysteine to the phenylalanine. Just CDR3 DNA is preserved here, 45 bases in frame from base 1. The V and J ends are trimmed by 0 bases and 3 bases, leaving 12 bases between them. The germline V gene (reference sequence) supplies CDR1 DFQATT and CDR2 SNEGSKA. To synthesize cDNA, template-switch 5'RACE was performed with a primer carrying a 10-nucleotide random unique molecular identifier so that each TCR transcript was tagged. Every sequencing run covered 15-18 subjects and yielded more than 160 million TCR-beta sequences. The RNeasy kit was used to extract total RNA. TCR-beta VDJ regions were amplified with primers for the TCR constant region and the 5'RACE anchor, using the KAPA Real-time Library Amplification kit. A first PCR added sample indexes and Illumina adaptors, and a second PCR then raised library yield. After purification with Ampure beads, the TCR product of roughly 650 bp was size-selected on a 2% E-gel SizeSelection system. Before pooling, library quality was checked on a Bioanalyzer, concentration was measured with Qubit, and libraries were quantified with the Kapa Library Quantification kit. Paired-end 2 x 150 bp sequencing of the libraries was performed on an Illumina HiSeq 2500. To increase sequence diversity, roughly 24-30% phiX was spiked into each library pool. In the paper's pipeline: The UMI-based MiGEC pipeline processed quality-filtered reads and removed over 80% of raw TCR sequences during error correction. IMGT germline references were used for aligning VDJ genes, and each clonotype was defined as a unique CDR3 amino acid sequence together with its V-J genes. Clonal expansion, Shannon diversity and CDR3 relatedness (CalcPairwiseDistances, ClusterSamples) were evaluated with VDJtools, and phylogenetic trees were built with CLCbio workbench. Expanded clones were defined as having at least 8 unique UMIs, based on coefficient-of-variation modelling across technical triplicates. TCRdb reran the public reads through fastp at Q25 and MiXCR, keeping productive beta chains. Each CDR3 protein appears once, grouped with its most common genes and DNA. TCRdb's processing, not the authors' own work, is the source of the V and J calls. Recorded for this sample are some 43,000 distinct CDR3 sequences; roughly 2.5% of them occurred a single time. Approximately 12% of the sample belongs to the ten largest clones.

This clonotype was seen ten or more times. The antigen it binds to is not known. No clone much larger than this one lies a single base away; base qualities are absent. Here is what the overall study found, with its caveats: In phylogenetic analysis, the repertoires of 18 of 34 MS patients grouped into a cluster of related CDR3 sequences, which suggests a possible signature at the repertoire level. TCR clonal expansion was highest in HAM/TSP patients and lowest in MS patients, with MS patients falling below even healthy controls. No identical CDR3 amino acid sequences were found to be shared among expanded clones across subjects, suggesting that TCR-beta repertoires were private in all groups. The MS cluster was not associated with any clinical or MRI features, and the authors stated that larger cohorts are needed.

The chain was built from TRBV20-1 and TRBJ1-5; the D segment could be TRBD1, given 5 matching bases. The clonotype originates from a man between 25 and 39 years old with multiple sclerosis. Sequencing was carried out using PBMCs. Read as DNA, the sequence is TGCAGTGCTAGAGATATGCAGGGTGACAATCAGCCCCAGCATTTT. Its protein is CSARDMQGDNQPQHF.